A single sample gave rise to the 27 T cell receptor beta chains below, sequenced in a study of OX40 agonist ivuxolimab in advanced cancers. Only in-frame clones appear in the TCRdb table, and some are missing; sequencing was by immunoSEQ multiplex PCR. Of nearly 9,000 clones listed, less than 90% are singletons. The sequences come from CD4+ or CD8+ T cells sorted from blood, collected in a trial of the OX40 agonist ivuxolimab. The receptors here all came from an adult with an advanced solid tumor such as melanoma, head and neck, liver or kidney cancer.

This chain connects TRBV5-1 to TRBJ2-7; the D is unclear. With 3 bases removed from V and 2 bases from J, the gap between germline ends came to 9 bases. Per germline, CDR1 SGHRS and CDR2 YFSETQ. This CDR3 has 13 amino acids. CDR3 loop: CASSSDPPYEQYF. CDR3 sequence (DNA): TGCGCCAGCAGCTCGGACCCCCCCTACGAGCAGTACTTC. The full variable domain, in which reference TRBV5-1 and TRBJ2-7 provide the parts outside the CDR3, is KAGVTQTPRYLIKTRGQQVTLSCSPISGHRSVSWYQQTPGQGLQFLFEYFSETQRNKGNFPGRFSGRQFSNSRSEMNVSTLELGDSALYLCASSSDPPYEQYFGPGTRLTVT.

The chain joins TRBV10-3 to TRBJ1-2; 7 bases are a match to TRBD1. Unmatched junction bases numbered 14, after V lost 10 bases and J lost 6 bases. The CDR3 sequence is 14 residues long. In germline, CDR1 is ENHRY, CDR2 SYGVKD. This chain's CDR3 is CATDEGQSIDGYTF. The CDR3 DNA follows: TGTGCCACCGATGAGGGACAGTCAATCGATGGCTACACCTTC.

V gene TRBV11-2 combines with J gene TRBJ2-7; the D gene is possibly TRBD2 (7 bases). Deletions cut 0 bases from V and 4 bases from J, with 13 bases between. CDR1 is SGHAT, CDR2 FQNNGV, per germline. This CDR3 has 15 amino acids. CDR3 in DNA: TGTGCCAGCAGCTTAGATAAGGGGGGAGGGTACGAGCAGTACTTC. This gives the protein CASSLDKGGGYEQYF.

This clone was found a few times. The V call is TRBV27, the J call TRBJ1-4, with D unclear. Germline loops: CDR1 MNHEY, CDR2 SMNVEV (reference sequence). This CDR3 is built from 14 residues. V was trimmed by 5 bases and J by 7 bases, leaving 14 bases between them. This chain's CDR3 is CASSPLGAGEKLFF. The CDR3 nucleotides read TGTGCCAGCAGTCCCTTAGGAGCTGGTGAAAAACTGTTTTTT.

This chain connects TRBV27 to TRBJ2-3; 9 nucleotides line up with TRBD2. Germline V gene lookup returns CDR1 MNHEY and CDR2 SMNVEV (reference sequence). The CDR3 length is 16 residues. After removal of 5 bases from V and 0 bases from J, the junction contained 6 bases not matched to a gene. DNA for the CDR3: TGTGCCAGCAGTCCTCCAGCGGGGGGTAGCACAGATACGCAGTATTTT. Residues: CASSPPAGGSTDTQYF.

The V gene is TRBV21-1, the J gene TRBJ2-2; the DNA was not compared with TRBD2, the D call given in the table. TRBV21-1 constitutes a pseudogene. The length of the CDR3 is 16 residues. The CDR3 loop is CASSKGAGRGTGELFF. The CDR3 DNA follows: TGTGCCAGCAGCAAAGGAGCGGGGAGGGGTACCGGGGAGCTGTTTTTT.

The chain couples TRBV7-9 to TRBJ1-4; maybe TRBD1 (6 bases). V dropped 6 bases and J dropped 8 bases, with 16 bases sitting between them. The CDR3 is made up of 14 amino acids. Looked up from germline, CDR1 is SEHNR and CDR2 is FQNEAQ (reference sequence). This CDR3 reads CASRRGGFNEKLFF. CDR3 in DNA: TGTGCCAGCAGGAGGGGGGGGTTCAACGAAAAACTGTTTTTT.

The gene calls are TRBV28 and TRBJ2-7, with D perhaps TRBD1 (6 bases). V lost 0 bases, J lost 2 bases, and 11 bases lay in between. This CDR3 has 15 amino acids. Per germline, CDR1 MDHEN and CDR2 SYDVKM. CDR3 loop: CASSLWGDTPYEQYF. DNA for the CDR3: TGTGCCAGCAGTTTATGGGGGGACACCCCCTACGAGCAGTACTTC.

The V gene is TRBV27, the J gene TRBJ1-4; TRBD1 is a possible D gene (5 bases). Germline CDR1 is MNHEY and CDR2 is SMNVEV (reference sequence). This CDR3 comprises 16 residues. Trimming shortened V by 6 bases and J by 0 bases, and 14 bases separated the two germline ends. CDR3 residues: CASSPNRISTNEKLFF. As DNA, the CDR3 is TGTGCCAGCAGCCCAAACAGGATCTCAACTAATGAAAAACTGTTTTTT.

The rearrangement uses TRBV4-2 and TRBJ1-1; maybe TRBD1 (5 bases). The CDR3 runs to 18 residues. With 0 bases removed from V and 6 bases from J, the gap between germline ends came to 23 bases. Germline-derived CDR1 and CDR2 are LGHNA and YNFKEQ. Here the CDR3 DNA reads TGTGCCAGCAGCCAAGATAATCCTTTTGAGACATGGGGCGCTGAAGCTTTCTTT. Translation gives CASSQDNPFETWGAEAFF.

The rearrangement links TRBV28 to TRBJ2-7, with D maybe TRBD1 (6 bases). Germline loops: CDR1 MDHEN, CDR2 SYDVKM. V was cut by 8 bases and J by 2 bases, with 16 bases left in between. This CDR3 is built from 14 residues. CDR3 nucleotide sequence: TGTGCCAGCGGATATGCGGCAGGGGCCTACGAGCAGTACTTC. This gives the protein CASGYAAGAYEQYF.

Remarks on this clone: Its ends do not fully match the called genes, so a read error is possible. The chain links TRBV28 to TRBJ2-2, with a tentative D call TRBD2 (5 bases). The CDR3 consists of 17 residues. CDR1 and CDR2 (germline): MDHEN, SYDVKM. The CDR3 loop is CVSSLYRRVSNTGELFF. The CDR3 DNA sequence: TGTGTCAGCAGTTTATATAGGCGGGTATCGAACACCGGGGAGCTGTTTTTT.

This sequence joins TRBV23-1 and TRBJ2-3; D may correspond to TRBD1 or TRBD2 (5 bases each). TRBV23-1 is reported as an ORF; its role is uncertain. Deletions cut 0 bases from V and 3 bases from J, with 16 bases between. The CDR3 runs to 17 residues. CDR3: CASSQSGIRGRTDTQYF. The CDR3 coding sequence is TGCGCCAGCAGTCAATCCGGAATAAGGGGACGAACAGATACGCAGTATTTT.

This clone was found once. This rearrangement joins TRBV9 to TRBJ1-2, with TRBD1 as a possible D gene (6 bases). V lost 0 bases and J 3 bases, leaving 15 bases between the germline ends. Looked up from germline, CDR1 is SGDLS and CDR2 is YYNGEE. The length of the CDR3 is 16 residues. The CDR3 here is CASSVDSQGQDYGYTF. DNA of the CDR3: TGTGCCAGCAGCGTAGATTCGCAGGGGCAGGACTATGGCTACACCTTC.

Of note for this clone: A read error may account for a junction end that differs from germline. The V gene is TRBV2, the J gene TRBJ1-5; D ambiguous. Germline lookup yields CDR1 SNHLY and CDR2 FYNNEI. The CDR3 spans 14 residues. The DNA of the CDR3 is TGTGCCAGCAAATCAAGGACCGTCGATCAACCCCAGCATTTT. Amino acids: CASKSRTVDQPQHF.

The chain carries TRBV21-1 and TRBJ1-1. TRBV21-1 is listed as a pseudogene. The CDR3 has 14 residues. In nucleotides, the CDR3 is TGTGCCAGCAGGAAAGGCGATCGTGGTACTGAAGCTTTCTTT. Protein: CASRKGDRGTEAFF.

The genes are TRBV19 and TRBJ2-7; possible D gene TRBD1, 6 bases. The CDR3 sequence is 14 residues long. V was cut by 3 bases and J by 1 base, with 10 bases left in between. Germline V gene sequence: CDR1 LNHDA, CDR2 SQIVND (reference sequence). The CDR3 coding sequence is TGTGCCAGTAGTATGGGCAGGGGTTCCTACGAGCAGTACTTC. The encoded protein is CASSMGRGSYEQYF. Based on the CDR3 plus reference TRBV19 and TRBJ2-7, the full variable domain is DGGITQSPKYLFRKEGQNVTLSCEQNLNHDAMYWYRQDPGQGLRLIYYSQIVNDFQKGDIAEGYSVSREKKESFPLTVTSAQKNPTAFYLCASSMGRGSYEQYFGPGTRLTVT.

V is TRBV6-4 and J is TRBJ1-5; 9 positions match TRBD1. CDR1 MRHNA and CDR2 SNTAGT come from the germline V gene. After removal of 2 bases from V and 4 bases from J, the junction contained 3 bases not matched to a gene. The CDR3 has 15 amino acids. CDR3 loop: CASSDRQGENQPQHF. The CDR3 region has the DNA TGTGCCAGCAGTGACCGACAGGGGGAGAATCAGCCCCAGCATTTT.

The CDR3 coding sequence is TGTGCCAGCCCCGAGGACGGGGACCCCCTGGGCACAGATACGCAGTATTTT. This sequence encodes CASPEDGDPLGTDTQYF. The chain uses TRBV28 and TRBJ2-3; D may correspond to TRBD1 or TRBD2 (5 bases each). Germline values: CDR1 MDHEN, CDR2 SYDVKM. Trimming removed 8 bases at V and 1 base at J, with 22 bases between. CDR3 length equals 17 residues.

This clone was recorded once. The J gene is TRBJ2-7, the V gene TRBV28; possible D gene TRBD1, 6 bases. The germline V gene encodes CDR1 MDHEN and CDR2 SYDVKM. Deletions cut 6 bases from V and 4 bases from J, with 16 bases between. This CDR3 region has 14 residues. The CDR3 DNA reads TGTGCCAGCAGGGACATTACAGGGCCATACGAGCAGTACTTC. Translated, it gives CASRDITGPYEQYF.

The chain recombines TRBV5-6 with TRBJ2-7; D is ambiguous. Germline CDR1 SGHDT, CDR2 YYEEEE. V lost 5 bases, J lost 6 bases, and 15 bases lay in between. The CDR3 is 13 residues long. The CDR3 loop reads CASSTGSSTEQYF. The CDR3 coding sequence is TGTGCCAGCAGTACCGGGTCTTCCACCGAGCAGTACTTC.

The chain uses TRBV9 and TRBJ2-1; D is ambiguous. Germline CDR1 reads SGDLS; CDR2 reads YYNGEE. The CDR3 has 17 amino acids. Trimming cost V 0 bases and J 0 bases, with 13 bases left between them. CDR3 amino acids: CASSVARSSRSYNEQFF. The CDR3 nucleotides read TGTGCCAGCAGCGTAGCTAGGAGTTCCCGCTCCTACAATGAGCAGTTCTTC.

J is TRBJ1-1 and V is TRBV10-2; D uncertain. CDR1 and CDR2 (germline): WSHSY, SAAADI. The CDR3 has 12 amino acids. V lost 6 bases and J lost 0, with 5 bases in between. CDR3 coding DNA: TGCGCCAGCAGCCCCATGAACACTGAAGCTTTCTTT. It yields the protein CASSPMNTEAFF.

The chain combines TRBV28 with TRBJ2-7, with D possibly matching TRBD2 (6 bases). Trimming cost V 6 bases and J 3 bases, with 15 bases left between them. This CDR3 region has 14 residues. Germline values: CDR1 MDHEN, CDR2 SYDVKM. This chain's CDR3 is CASSLGVGGYEQYF. In nucleotides, the CDR3 is TGTGCCAGCAGCCTCGGAGTGGGGGGCTACGAGCAGTACTTC.

This sequence joins TRBV5-4 and TRBJ1-2; 9 positions match TRBD1. The germline V gene encodes CDR1 SGHNT and CDR2 YYREEE (reference sequence). The junction had 7 bases not matched to a gene; V was cut back by 5 bases and J by 8 bases. The CDR3 sequence is 13 residues long. The CDR3 loop reads CASRPPDRGGYTF. The CDR3 DNA reads as TGTGCCAGCAGACCCCCGGACAGGGGAGGCTACACCTTC.

The chain uses TRBV5-1 and TRBJ2-1; the match to TRBD2 covers 10 bases. This CDR3 has 16 residues. V lost 6 bases and J lost 6; bases outside the gene matches: 12. The germline V gene has CDR1 SGHRS and CDR2 YFSETQ. The chain's CDR3 is CASNPLGAGGSNEQFF. In DNA, the CDR3 is TGCGCCAGCAACCCCCTTGGAGCGGGGGGGAGCAATGAGCAGTTCTTC.

This sequence joins TRBV27 and TRBJ2-1; perhaps TRBD1 as D (6 bases). The CDR3 totals 13 residues. Trimming removed 2 bases from V and 11 bases from J, with 13 bases in between. Germline loops: CDR1 MNHEY, CDR2 SMNVEV (reference sequence). Here the CDR3 reads CASSLRGRGQQFF. The CDR3 DNA is TGTGCCAGCAGTTTAAGGGGCAGGGGTCAGCAGTTCTTC.